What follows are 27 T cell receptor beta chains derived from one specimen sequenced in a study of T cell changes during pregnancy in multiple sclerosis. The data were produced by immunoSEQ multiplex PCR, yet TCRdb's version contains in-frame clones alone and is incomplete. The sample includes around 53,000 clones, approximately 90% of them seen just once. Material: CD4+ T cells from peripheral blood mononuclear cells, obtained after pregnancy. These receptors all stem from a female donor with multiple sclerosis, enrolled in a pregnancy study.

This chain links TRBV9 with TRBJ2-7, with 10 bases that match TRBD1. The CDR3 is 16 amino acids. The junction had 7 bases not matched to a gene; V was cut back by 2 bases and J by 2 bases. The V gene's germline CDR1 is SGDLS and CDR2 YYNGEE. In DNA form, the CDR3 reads TGTGCCAGCAGCGTTAGGGGGACAGGGGCGGCCTACGAGCAGTACTTC. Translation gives CASSVRGTGAAYEQYF.

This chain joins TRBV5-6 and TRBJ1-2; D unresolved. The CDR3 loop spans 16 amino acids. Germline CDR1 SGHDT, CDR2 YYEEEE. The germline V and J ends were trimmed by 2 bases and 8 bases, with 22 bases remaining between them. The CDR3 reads CASSFTGRGAVVGYTF. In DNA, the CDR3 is TGTGCCAGCAGCTTCACCGGGCGGGGTGCGGTTGTGGGCTACACCTTC.

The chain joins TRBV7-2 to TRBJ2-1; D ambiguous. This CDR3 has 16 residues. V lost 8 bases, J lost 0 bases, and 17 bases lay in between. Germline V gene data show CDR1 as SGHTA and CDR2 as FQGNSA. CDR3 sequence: CASGHSFASSYNEQFF. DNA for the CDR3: TGTGCCAGCGGCCATTCGTTCGCAAGCTCCTACAATGAGCAGTTCTTC.

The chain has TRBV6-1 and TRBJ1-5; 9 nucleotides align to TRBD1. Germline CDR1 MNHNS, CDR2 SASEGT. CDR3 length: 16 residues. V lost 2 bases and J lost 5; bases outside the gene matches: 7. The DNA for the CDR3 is TGTGCCAGCAGTGAAAGACAGGGGGGGTTGGATCAGCCCCAGCATTTT. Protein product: CASSERQGGLDQPQHF.

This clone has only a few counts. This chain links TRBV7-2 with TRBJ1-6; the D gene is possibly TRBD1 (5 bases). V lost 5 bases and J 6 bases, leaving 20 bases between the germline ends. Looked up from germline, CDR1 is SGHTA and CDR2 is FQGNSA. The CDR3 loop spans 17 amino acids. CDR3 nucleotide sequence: TGTGCCAGCAGCCAACCCCCAGGGCACCTACCTAATTCACCCCTCCACTTT. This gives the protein CASSQPPGHLPNSPLHF.

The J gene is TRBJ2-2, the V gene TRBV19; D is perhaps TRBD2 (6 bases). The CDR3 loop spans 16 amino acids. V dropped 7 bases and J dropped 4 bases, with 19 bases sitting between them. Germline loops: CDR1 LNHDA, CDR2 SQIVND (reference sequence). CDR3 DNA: TGTGCCAGTACCGCCCCCGGGACTCGATCCACCGGGGAGCTGTTTTTT. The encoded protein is CASTAPGTRSTGELFF.

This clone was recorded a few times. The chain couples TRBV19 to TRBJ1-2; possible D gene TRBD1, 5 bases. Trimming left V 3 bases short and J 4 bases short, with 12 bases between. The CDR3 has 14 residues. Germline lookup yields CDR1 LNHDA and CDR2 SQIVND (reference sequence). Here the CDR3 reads CASSIGGWSYGYTF. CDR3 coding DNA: TGTGCCAGTAGTATCGGGGGTTGGTCCTATGGCTACACCTTC.

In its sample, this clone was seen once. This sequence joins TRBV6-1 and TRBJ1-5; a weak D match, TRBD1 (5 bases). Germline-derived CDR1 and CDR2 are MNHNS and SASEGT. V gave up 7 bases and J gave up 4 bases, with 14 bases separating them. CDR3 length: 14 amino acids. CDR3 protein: CASKGVLGNQPQHF. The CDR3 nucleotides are TGTGCCAGCAAAGGGGTTTTGGGGAATCAGCCCCAGCATTTT.

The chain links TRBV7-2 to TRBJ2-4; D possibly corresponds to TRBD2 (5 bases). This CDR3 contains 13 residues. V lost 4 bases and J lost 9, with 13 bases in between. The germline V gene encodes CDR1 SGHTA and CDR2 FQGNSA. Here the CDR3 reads CASSSTRLGIQYF. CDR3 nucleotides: TGTGCCAGCAGCTCAACTAGGTTGGGCATTCAGTACTTC.

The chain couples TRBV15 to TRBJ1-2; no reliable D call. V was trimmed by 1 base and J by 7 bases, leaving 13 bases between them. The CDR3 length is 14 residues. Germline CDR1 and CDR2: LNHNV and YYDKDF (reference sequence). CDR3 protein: CATSRGPSVAGYTF. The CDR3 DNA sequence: TGTGCCACCAGCAGAGGGCCCAGTGTGGCTGGCTACACCTTC.

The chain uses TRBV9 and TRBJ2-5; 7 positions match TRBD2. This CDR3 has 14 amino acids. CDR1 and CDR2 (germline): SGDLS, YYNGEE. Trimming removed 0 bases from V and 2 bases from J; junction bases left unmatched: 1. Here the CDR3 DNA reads TGTGCCAGCAGCGTAGTGGGGGGGCAAGAGACCCAGTACTTC. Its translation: CASSVVGGQETQYF.

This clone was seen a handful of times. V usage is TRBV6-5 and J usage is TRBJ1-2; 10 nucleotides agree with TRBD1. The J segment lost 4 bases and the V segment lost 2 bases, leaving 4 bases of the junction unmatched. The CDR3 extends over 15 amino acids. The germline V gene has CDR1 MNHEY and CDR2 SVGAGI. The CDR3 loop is CASSYATGGFYGYTF. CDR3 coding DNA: TGTGCCAGCAGTTACGCGACAGGGGGCTTCTATGGCTACACCTTC.

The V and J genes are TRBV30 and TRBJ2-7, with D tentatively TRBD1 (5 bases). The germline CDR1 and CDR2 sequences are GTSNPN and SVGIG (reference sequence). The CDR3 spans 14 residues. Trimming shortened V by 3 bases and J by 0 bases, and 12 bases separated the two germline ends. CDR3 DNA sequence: TGTGCCTGGAGGACAGCTCCTAGCTCCTACGAGCAGTACTTC. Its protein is CAWRTAPSSYEQYF.

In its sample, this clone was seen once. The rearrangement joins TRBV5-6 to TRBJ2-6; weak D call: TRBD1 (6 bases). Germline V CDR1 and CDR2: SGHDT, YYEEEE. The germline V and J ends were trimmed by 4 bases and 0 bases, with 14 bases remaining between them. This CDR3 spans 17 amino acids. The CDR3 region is CASSPMAGVSGANVLTF. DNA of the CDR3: TGTGCCAGCAGCCCAATGGCAGGGGTCTCTGGGGCCAACGTCCTGACTTTC.

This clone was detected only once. The CDR3 here is CASSPTGTGGSYTF. CDR3 DNA sequence: TGTGCCAGCAGCCCGACCGGGACAGGTGGTAGCTACACCTTC. The chain uses TRBV6-5 and TRBJ1-2; 8 bases match TRBD1. The CDR3 sequence is 14 residues long. Trimming removed 6 bases from V and 9 bases from J; junction bases left unmatched: 12. Germline V gene lookup returns CDR1 MNHEY and CDR2 SVGAGI.

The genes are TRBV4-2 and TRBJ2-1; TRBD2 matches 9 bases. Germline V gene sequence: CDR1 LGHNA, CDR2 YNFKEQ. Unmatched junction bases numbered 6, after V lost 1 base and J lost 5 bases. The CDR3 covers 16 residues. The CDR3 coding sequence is TGTGCCAGCAGCCAAGGGGCGGGGGGGAAGGACAATGAGCAGTTCTTC. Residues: CASSQGAGGKDNEQFF.

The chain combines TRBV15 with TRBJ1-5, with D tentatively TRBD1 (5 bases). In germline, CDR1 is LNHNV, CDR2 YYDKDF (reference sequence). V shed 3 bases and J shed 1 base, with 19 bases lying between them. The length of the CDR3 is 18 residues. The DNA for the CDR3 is TGTGCCACCAGCAGGGTACTCAGGAGGGGCGGAAGCAATCAGCCCCAGCATTTT. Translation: CATSRVLRRGGSNQPQHF.

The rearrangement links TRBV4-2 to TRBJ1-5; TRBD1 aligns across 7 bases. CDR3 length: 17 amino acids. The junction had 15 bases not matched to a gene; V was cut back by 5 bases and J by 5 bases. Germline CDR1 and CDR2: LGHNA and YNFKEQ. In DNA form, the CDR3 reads TGTGCCAGCAGCACCCGTCCGACAGGGAACTTATATCAGCCCCAGCATTTT. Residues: CASSTRPTGNLYQPQHF.

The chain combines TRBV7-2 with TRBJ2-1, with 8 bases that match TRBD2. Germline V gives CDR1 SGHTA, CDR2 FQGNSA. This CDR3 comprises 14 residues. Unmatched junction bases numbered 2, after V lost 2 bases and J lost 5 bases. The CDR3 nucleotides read TGTGCCAGCAGCTTATACGGGGGGGACAATGAGCAGTTCTTC. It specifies CASSLYGGDNEQFF. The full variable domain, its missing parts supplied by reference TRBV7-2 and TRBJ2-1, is GAGVSQSPSNKVTEKGKDVELRCDPISGHTALYWYRQSLGQGLEFLIYFQGNSAPDKSGLPSDRFSAERTGGSVSTLTIQRTQQEDSAVYLCASSLYGGDNEQFFGPGTRLTVL.

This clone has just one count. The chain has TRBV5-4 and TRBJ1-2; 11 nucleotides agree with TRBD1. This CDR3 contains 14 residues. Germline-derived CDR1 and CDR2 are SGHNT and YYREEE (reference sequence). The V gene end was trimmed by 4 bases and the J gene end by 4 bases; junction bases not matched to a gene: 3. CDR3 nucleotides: TGTGCCAGCAGCGCCGGGACAGGGGGCTATGGCTACACCTTC. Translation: CASSAGTGGYGYTF.

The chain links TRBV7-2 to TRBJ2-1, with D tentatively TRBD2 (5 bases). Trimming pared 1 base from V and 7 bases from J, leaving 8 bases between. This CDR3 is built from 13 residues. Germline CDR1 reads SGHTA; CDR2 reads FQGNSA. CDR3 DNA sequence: TGTGCCAGCAGCTTAGGGACTCCAAATGAGCAGTTCTTC. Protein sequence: CASSLGTPNEQFF.

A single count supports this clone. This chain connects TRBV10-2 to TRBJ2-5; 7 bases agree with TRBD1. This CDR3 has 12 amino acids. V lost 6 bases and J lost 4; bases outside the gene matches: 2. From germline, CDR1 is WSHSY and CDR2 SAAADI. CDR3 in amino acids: CASRYRGETQYF. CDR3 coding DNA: TGCGCCAGCAGGTACAGGGGAGAGACCCAGTACTTC.

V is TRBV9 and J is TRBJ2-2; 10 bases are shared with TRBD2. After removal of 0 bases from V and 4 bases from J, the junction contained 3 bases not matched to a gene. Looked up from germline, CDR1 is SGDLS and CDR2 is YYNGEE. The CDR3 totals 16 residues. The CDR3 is CASSVVVAGGTGELFF. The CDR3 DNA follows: TGTGCCAGCAGCGTAGTGGTAGCGGGGGGCACCGGGGAGCTGTTTTTT.

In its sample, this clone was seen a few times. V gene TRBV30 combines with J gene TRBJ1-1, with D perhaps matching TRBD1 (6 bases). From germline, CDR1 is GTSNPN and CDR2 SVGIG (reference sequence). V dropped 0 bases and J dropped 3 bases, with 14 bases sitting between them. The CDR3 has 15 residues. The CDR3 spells CAWSVRGQSYTEAFF. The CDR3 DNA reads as TGTGCCTGGAGTGTCCGTGGACAGTCATACACTGAAGCTTTCTTT.

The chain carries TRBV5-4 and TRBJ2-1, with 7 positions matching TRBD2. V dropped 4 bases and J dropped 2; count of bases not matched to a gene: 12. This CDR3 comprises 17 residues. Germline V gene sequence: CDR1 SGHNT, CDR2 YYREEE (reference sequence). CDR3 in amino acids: CASSQDVPGGTYNEQFF. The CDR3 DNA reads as TGTGCCAGCAGCCAAGATGTCCCGGGGGGAACCTACAATGAGCAGTTCTTC.

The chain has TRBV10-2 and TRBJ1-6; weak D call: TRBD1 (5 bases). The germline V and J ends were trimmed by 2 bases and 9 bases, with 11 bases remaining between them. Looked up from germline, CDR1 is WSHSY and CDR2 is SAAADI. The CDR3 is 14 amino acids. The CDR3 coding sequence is TGCGCCAGCAGTGAGGTTGGGGCAGGTTCACCCCTCCACTTT. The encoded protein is CASSEVGAGSPLHF.

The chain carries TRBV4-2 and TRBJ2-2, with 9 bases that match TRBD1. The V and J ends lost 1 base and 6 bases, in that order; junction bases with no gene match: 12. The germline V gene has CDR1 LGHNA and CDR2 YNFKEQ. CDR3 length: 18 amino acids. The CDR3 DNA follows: TGTGCCAGCAGCCAAGGCGATACCGGGACAGGGATGTCCGGGGAGCTGTTTTTT. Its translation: CASSQGDTGTGMSGELFF.